This T cell receptor beta chain was captured in a study of T cells in localized non-small cell lung cancer. General study results and limits: Sequencing was restricted to one tumor region; therefore, heterogeneity remains possible. Uninvolved adjacent lung showed the highest T cell clonality, exceeding tumor. With higher T cell density in blood came longer overall survival.

For this clone: Its antigen is not known.

Method: immunoSEQ multiplex PCR; TCRdb's copy keeps in-frame clones and lacks some. The sample lists fewer than 95,000 clones; roughly 90% were seen once. Germline CDR1 MNHEY, CDR2 SVGAGI. V was trimmed by 0 bases and J by 7 bases, leaving 13 bases between them. The CDR3 covers 15 residues. This clonotype was obtained from a woman aged 35 to 75 with stage II squamous cell lung carcinoma. Sequenced material: PBMCs, taken before any cancer treatment. This chain connects TRBV6-5 to TRBJ2-1, with D perhaps matching TRBD1 or TRBD2 (6 bases each). This chain's CDR3 is CASSYSWGADNEQFF. DNA for the CDR3: TGTGCCAGCAGTTACTCGTGGGGGGCGGATAATGAGCAGTTCTTC.